This paragraph reports one T cell receptor beta chain. This clonotype showed up just a few times. Its antigen remains undetermined. Base-call qualities are not available, and no considerably larger clone is one nucleotide away. CDR3 length: 14 amino acids, cysteine to phenylalanine. Only CDR3 DNA remains: 42 bases, in frame from the first base. The trim is 0 bases for V and 0 bases for J, with a gap of 3 bases between the germline ends. CDR1 and CDR2 are drawn from the germline V gene: SGHVS, FQNEAQ. The study was a case-control design nested within a healthcare worker cohort in London, UK, with weekly nasopharyngeal swab PCR tests and blood sampling. Between 23 and 31 March 2020, the week of the UK lockdown, healthcare workers were enrolled and then followed up weekly for as long as 16 weeks. The library relied on 5' RACE. TCRdb records NextSeq 500 as the sequencer. To correct for sequencing error and PCR bias, the TCR library protocol tagged individual cDNA molecules with unique molecular identifiers. Both TCR alpha and beta chains were sequenced, and tight co-correlation was observed between alpha and beta sequence abundances in each sample. Turning to the authors' computational methods: V gene, J gene and CDR3 annotation of TCR sequences was performed with Decombinator V4. Expanded TCRs were defined as changing significantly between any two time points under a Poisson model with p below 0.0001. TCR abundances were normalised to the total number of TCRs sequenced in each sample and reported as counts per million. MAIT TCRs were defined by TRAV1-2 paired with TRAJ12, TRAJ20 or TRAJ33, and iNKT TCRs by TRAV10 paired with TRAJ18. VDJdb, accessed 1 November 2021, was searched for CMV, EBV and SARS-CoV-2 annotated TCRs, excluding TCRs annotated for multiple antigens. TCRdb's own reprocessing of the public reads used fastp at Q25 and MiXCR and kept productive beta chains. Each entry merges the rows of one CDR3 protein and shows their most common DNA and genes. The V and J calls, along with clone size, are taken from TCRdb and not from the paper's own processing. This sample is represented by approximately 50,000 distinct CDR3 sequences; about 9.3% of them were singletons. The ten largest account for under 15% of the sample.

The data were obtained in a study of early T cells in non-severe SARS-CoV-2 infection (TCRdb year 2021). Context from the whole study: Bulk RNA from unsorted whole blood was used for TCR sequencing, so alpha and beta chains could not be paired.

Study-wide findings and limitations: VDJdb matching was skewed toward anti-spike CD8 responses and likely underestimated virus-specific expansions by missing private and CD4 specificities.

Here the chain combines TRBV7-8 and TRBJ1-5; a confident D gene designation cannot be given. This clonotype was obtained from an adult who was a healthcare worker with PCR-confirmed SARS-CoV-2 infection or an uninfected control (not recorded which). The sequencing sample was made of whole blood. The CDR3 sequence is CASSLAGSNQPQHF. The DNA sequence follows: TGTGCCAGCAGCTTAGCTGGTAGCAATCAGCCCCAGCATTTT.